Each of the 3 T cell receptor beta chains below was sequenced from the same sample in a study of T cell repertoires in cytomegalovirus infection. From the reads, TCRdb called clonotypes with MiXCR, one entry per CDR3 protein. The repertoire has 680,000 or so distinct CDR3 sequences, 30% to 35% of them found once; the top ten carry 15% to 20%. These TCRs are of unknown antigen specificity. Sequenced here: cultured PBMCs, sampled from culture after CMV antigen stimulation. The receptors here all came from a human donor in good health (CMV status not recorded). Some clones in this sample may be carry-over from other donors' samples.

This clonotype was seen only a few times. This chain links TRBV12-3 or TRBV12-4 with TRBJ2-1, with no clear D. The germline V and J ends were trimmed by 1 base and 0 bases, with 10 bases remaining between them. The CDR3 consists of 16 residues. In DNA form, the CDR3 reads TGTGCCAGCAGTTTAGGTCCAACTCGCTCCTACAATGAGCAGTTCTTC. This codes for CASSLGPTRSYNEQFF.

With regard to this clonotype: The junction departs from the called germline gene at one end, perhaps through a read error. The rearrangement links TRBV6-6 to TRBJ2-2, with no clear D. This CDR3 region has 13 residues. Per the germline V gene, CDR1 is MNHNY and CDR2 is SVGAGI (reference sequence). In DNA form, the CDR3 reads TGTGCCAGCTGTTACCGATCGGGCGAGGAGCTGTTTTTT. Translation gives CASCYRSGEELFF.

This clonotype has ten or more counts. The chain links TRBV7-2 to TRBJ1-1; perhaps TRBD1 as D (5 bases). The CDR3 runs 13 residues. Germline CDR1 is SGHTA and CDR2 is FQGNSA. V was clipped by 5 bases and J by 10 bases, with 17 bases between them. This CDR3 reads CASSPAGRDRAFF. In DNA form, the CDR3 reads TGTGCCAGCAGCCCAGCGGGCCGGGACCGAGCTTTCTTT. The whole variable domain, filled in from reference TRBV7-2 and TRBJ1-1, reads GAGVSQSPSNKVTEKGKDVELRCDPISGHTALYWYRQSLGQGLEFLIYFQGNSAPDKSGLPSDRFSAERTGGSVSTLTIQRTQQEDSAVYLCASSPAGRDRAFFGQGTRLTVV.